Reported below is one T cell receptor (beta chain). This clone was seen once. The antigen it binds to is not known. The record has no base qualities; no much larger clone is one base away. These data are taken from a study of shared clonotypes between healthy human individuals (dated by TCRdb to 2019 to 2021). With respect to the entire study: The cohort included three men and two women between 18 and 49 years of age. For each donor, CD4 naive and CD4 memory were each given three plates, CD8 naive was given two plates, and CD8 memory was given one plate. To increase sequencing depth and limit assay-specific biases, TCR repertoire library preparation and sequencing were carried out by different laboratories using diverse techniques. To estimate repertoire size and how much clonotypes are shared between individuals, the study performed deep sequencing of blood TCR repertoires from five healthy adults. Each donor's leukapheresis produced roughly between about 0.85 and 10 billion PBMCs.

Beyond this particular receptor, the publication reports: Because the study included a small number of donors, the genetic and exposure-history diversity represented was limited. Compared with non-shared clonotypes, the clonotypes found in all four sorted-subset donors had higher generation probabilities. Sharing across a handful of donors was observed for around 5% of naive CD4, 3% to 4% of naive CD8, roughly 2.4% of memory CD4, and roughly 0.4% of memory CD8 clonotypes. Naive subsets generally had larger estimated clonotype richness than memory subsets did. Based on pairwise subsampling, the degree of clonotype sharing among donors was expected to be affected by sequencing depth. Rarefaction of sorted-subset datasets indicated incomplete sequencing despite the large sequencing depth. Sampling was restricted to blood, and TCR repertoires in tissues likely differ from the TCR repertoires found in blood.

Using the deep immunoSEQ assay, multiplex PCR amplified TCR CDR3 regions from genomic DNA. Extracted genomic DNA from each cell subset was distributed evenly across all wells of several immunoSEQ 96-well plates, and each plate was treated as a replicate. Each replicate PCR for sorted subsets received around 200 ng genomic DNA, equal to 30,000 or so T cell genomes. The purified libraries were quantified using a Qubit 3.0 fluorometer, sized with a Bioanalyzer 2100, and then quantified again using the KAPA Library Quantification kit. Every immunoSEQ 96-well plate was sequenced on a separate single-read 150-cycle Illumina NextSeq 550 flow cell. The paper's data handling went like this. Because the immunoSEQ output included only junctional sequences and no quality scores, the filtering could not be the same as the filtering used for full-length reads. Sequences were annotated with PyIR, a Python wrapper for IgBLAST v1.9, and V/J genes and CDR3 were assigned using IMGT germline references. Reads were filtered out if the reads had weak V/J assignments (E-value above 1e-6), no CDR3, stop codons, out-of-frame junctions, or ambiguous translated residues. A V3J clonotype was defined by an identical inferred V gene, J gene, and CDR3 amino acid sequence. Percentage overlap between repertoires was computed as shared unique clonotypes divided by the size of the smaller repertoire. Richness of each repertoire was evaluated using RTK rarefaction, the Chao1 estimator, and Recon v2.1 estimates of unobserved clonotypes. Generation probabilities for all TCRbeta clonotypes obtained by the gDNA method from a handful of donors were computed using OLGA. Drawn from immuneACCESS, this table holds only the in-frame rearrangements with V and J called that TCRdb kept. Clones are partly lost; checked studies trace under half to an unresolved V gene and leave the rest unexplained. That table supplies the V and J calls and clone size; D and trimming were determined from the DNA. The table for this sample lists 2 million to 3 million clones; over 85% of them were counted only once. The ten largest make up 0.36% of the sample.

The donors were healthy, HIV-negative adults with no recently reported acute infections or vaccinations. Only Caucasian adults living in Nashville, Tennessee, USA were represented among the donors. Magnetic negative selection was used to enrich CD4+ T cells, after which naive cells were positively selected on CD45RA and the negative fraction became the memory subset. After blood collection by leukapheresis, PBMCs were isolated using Ficoll-Histopaque density gradient centrifugation and then cryopreserved in the vapor phase of liquid nitrogen. Analytical flow cytometry was used to check the purity and quantity of each magnetically sorted T cell population. Genomic DNA was isolated from each sorted fraction and quantified by UV absorbance on a Nanodrop 2000c. CDR1 and CDR2, per the germline V gene (reference sequence), are LNHNV and YYDKDF. Measured from the cysteine to the phenylalanine, the CDR3 is 13 residues long. Only the CDR3 DNA stays, 39 bases, in frame from base 1. V loses 5 bases of germline sequence and J loses 5 bases, and the interval between the two ends is 12 bases.

This TCR was sampled from a man aged 18-30 years in good health. Some clones in this sample may be carry-over from other donors' samples. Sequencing was performed on naive CD4+ T cells from PBMCs. Explained via the paper, the cell subset or site label denotes: CD45RA+ positively selected. The sequence links TRBV15 to TRBJ2-5, and TRBD2 may be the D gene, going by 5 matching bases. The nucleotide sequence is TGTGCCACCAGCGAGGGCGCCCCGGAGACCCAGTACTTC. This codes for CATSEGAPETQYF.